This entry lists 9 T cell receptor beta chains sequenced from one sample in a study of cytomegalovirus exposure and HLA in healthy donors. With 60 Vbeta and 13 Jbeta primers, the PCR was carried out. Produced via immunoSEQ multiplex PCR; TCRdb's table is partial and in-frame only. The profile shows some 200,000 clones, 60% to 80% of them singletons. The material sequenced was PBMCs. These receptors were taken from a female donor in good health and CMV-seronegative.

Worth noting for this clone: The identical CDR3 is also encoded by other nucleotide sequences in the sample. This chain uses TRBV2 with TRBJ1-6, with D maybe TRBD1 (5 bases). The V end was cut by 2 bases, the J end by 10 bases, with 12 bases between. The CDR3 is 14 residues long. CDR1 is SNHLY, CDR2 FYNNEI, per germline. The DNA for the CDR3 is TGTGCCAGCAGTGAAAGGGGCAACAACTCACCCCTCCACTTT. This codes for CASSERGNNSPLHF. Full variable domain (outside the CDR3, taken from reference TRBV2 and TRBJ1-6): EPEVTQTPSHQVTQMGQEVILRCVPISNHLYFYWYRQILGQKVEFLVSFYNNEISEKSEIFDDQFSVERPDGSNFTLKIRSTKLEDSAMYFCASSERGNNSPLHFGNGTRLTVT.

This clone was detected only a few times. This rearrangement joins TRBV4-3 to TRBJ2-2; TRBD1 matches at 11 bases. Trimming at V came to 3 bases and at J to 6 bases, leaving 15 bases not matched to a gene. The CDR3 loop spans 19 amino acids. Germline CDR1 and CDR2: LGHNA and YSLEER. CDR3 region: CASSHPRTGGVNRAGELFF. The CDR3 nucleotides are TGCGCCAGCAGCCATCCTAGGACAGGGGGCGTCAACCGCGCCGGGGAGCTGTTTTTT.

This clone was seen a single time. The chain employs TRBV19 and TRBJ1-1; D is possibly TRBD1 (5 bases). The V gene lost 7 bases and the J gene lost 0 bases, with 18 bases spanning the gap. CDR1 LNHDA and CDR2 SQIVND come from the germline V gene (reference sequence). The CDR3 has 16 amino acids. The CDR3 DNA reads TGTGCCAGTATGTCGTGGCAGGGTTACATGAACACTGAAGCTTTCTTT. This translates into CASMSWQGYMNTEAFF.

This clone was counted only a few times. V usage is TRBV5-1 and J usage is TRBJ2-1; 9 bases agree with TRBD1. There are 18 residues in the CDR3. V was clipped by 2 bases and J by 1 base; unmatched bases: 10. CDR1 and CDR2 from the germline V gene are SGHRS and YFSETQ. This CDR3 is CASSLRDRERGSYNEQFF. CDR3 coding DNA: TGCGCCAGCAGCTTAAGGGACAGGGAAAGAGGGTCCTACAATGAGCAGTTCTTC.

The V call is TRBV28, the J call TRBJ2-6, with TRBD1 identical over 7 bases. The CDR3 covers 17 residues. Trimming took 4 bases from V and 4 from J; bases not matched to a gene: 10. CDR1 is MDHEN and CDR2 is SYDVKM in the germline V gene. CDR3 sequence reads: CASSSMTGMVGANVLTF. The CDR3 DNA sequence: TGTGCCAGCAGTTCGATGACAGGGATGGTAGGGGCCAACGTCCTGACTTTC.

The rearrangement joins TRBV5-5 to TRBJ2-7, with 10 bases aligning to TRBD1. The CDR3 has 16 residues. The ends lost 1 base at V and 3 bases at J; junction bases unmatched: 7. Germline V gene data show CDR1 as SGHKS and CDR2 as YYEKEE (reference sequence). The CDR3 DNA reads TGTGCCAGCAGCTTGACTGGGACAGGGGAATACTACGAGCAGTACTTC. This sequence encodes CASSLTGTGEYYEQYF.

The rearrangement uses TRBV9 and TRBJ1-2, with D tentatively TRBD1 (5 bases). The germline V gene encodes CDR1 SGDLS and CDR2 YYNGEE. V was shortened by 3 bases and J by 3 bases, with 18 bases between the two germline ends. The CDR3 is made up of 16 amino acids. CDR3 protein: CASSETGTSGYYGYTF. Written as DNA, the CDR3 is TGTGCCAGCAGCGAAACTGGGACTTCGGGCTACTATGGCTACACCTTC. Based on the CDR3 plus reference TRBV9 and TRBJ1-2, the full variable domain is DSGVTQTPKHLITATGQRVTLRCSPRSGDLSVYWYQQSLDQGLQFLIQYYNGEERAKGNILERFSAQQFPDLHSELNLSSLELGDSALYFCASSETGTSGYYGYTFGSGTRLTVV.

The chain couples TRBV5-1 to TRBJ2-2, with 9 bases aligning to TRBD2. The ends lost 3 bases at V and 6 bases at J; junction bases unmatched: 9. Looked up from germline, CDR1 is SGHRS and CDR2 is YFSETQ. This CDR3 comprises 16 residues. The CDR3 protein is CASSSDGGGGAGELFF. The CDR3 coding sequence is TGCGCCAGCAGCTCCGATGGCGGGGGGGGCGCCGGGGAGCTGTTTTTT.

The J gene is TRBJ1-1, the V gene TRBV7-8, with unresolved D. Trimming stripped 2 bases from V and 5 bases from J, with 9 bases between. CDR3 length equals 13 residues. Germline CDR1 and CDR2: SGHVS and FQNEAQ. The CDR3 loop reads CASSLLGVTEAFF. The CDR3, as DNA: TGTGCCAGCAGCTTATTAGGAGTTACTGAAGCTTTCTTT.